This record looks at one TCR beta chain sequence and its context. The trim removed 9 bases at V and 2 bases at J, leaving 14 bases unmatched. The CDR3 has 17 amino acids. Germline V gene sequence: CDR1 LNHDA, CDR2 SQIVND (reference sequence). The data stem from a study of blood T cell repertoires in COVID-19. About the research overall: Sources were T cells, B-cell-depleted T cells, or PBMCs; the material itself was cDNA or gDNA.

In the study's own analysis: Reference gene primer amplification gave estimated nucleated cell counts. TCRdb keeps only in-frame clones here, not all; method: immunoSEQ multiplex PCR. V, J and clone size are taken as reported in that table, and D and trimming were inferred from the DNA itself. The table includes fewer than 500,000 clones, 81% detected once. This chain links TRBV19 with TRBJ1-5; 9 bases fit TRBD1. Sequences were obtained from peripheral blood. The receptor comes from a human donor with acute or convalescent COVID-19. The donor label of this sample is uncertain. The CDR3 is CASRPGQGKSGNQPQHF. Written as DNA, the CDR3 is TGTGCCAGCCGACCGGGACAGGGTAAATCTGGCAATCAGCCCCAGCATTTT.